This TCR beta chain derives from a study of synovial regulatory T cells in juvenile arthritis. Study context: Three patients were therapy-naive; about 6 received methotrexate alone.

Points on this clone: Its antigen is currently unknown.

Approximately 11-patient cohort: 11 active juvenile idiopathic arthritis patients, 3 polyarticular, 8 oligoarticular. Patients had median age about 12 years, range 2.4-22.9. Study findings and constraints: iaTreg TCR repertoires were largely private across patients and partially overlapped synovial Teff and blood CPL.

The data were produced by immunoSEQ multiplex PCR, yet TCRdb's version contains in-frame clones alone and is incomplete. The table gives thousands of clones; the top ten clones make up roughly 0.55% of it. Sequences were obtained from Treg cells from blood. Subset indicated: remaining (HLA-DR-negative) circulating blood Treg cells. This clonotype was sampled from a donor younger than 30 with juvenile idiopathic arthritis.

The CDR3 loop is CASSLVPYSYNEQFF. This chain uses TRBV6-5 with TRBJ2-1. Germline V gene data show CDR1 as MNHEY and CDR2 as SVGAGI. This CDR3 is built from 15 residues. The DNA is not on file.